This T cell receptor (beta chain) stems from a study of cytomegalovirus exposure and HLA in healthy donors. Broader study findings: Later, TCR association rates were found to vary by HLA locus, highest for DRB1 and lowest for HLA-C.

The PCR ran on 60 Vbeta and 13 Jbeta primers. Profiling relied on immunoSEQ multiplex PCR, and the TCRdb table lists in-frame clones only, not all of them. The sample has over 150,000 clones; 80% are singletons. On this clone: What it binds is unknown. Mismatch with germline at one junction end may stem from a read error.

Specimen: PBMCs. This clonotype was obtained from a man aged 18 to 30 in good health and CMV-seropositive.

For the CDR3, the DNA is TGTGCCAACAGTTTACTAGCTAGCTACGAGCAGTACTTC. Translating it yields CANSLLASYEQYF. This chain links TRBV28 with TRBJ2-7; TRBD2 might be the D (6 bases). There are 13 residues in the CDR3. Germline V gene lookup returns CDR1 MDHEN and CDR2 SYDVKM.